This T cell receptor beta chain was sequenced during a study of T cells in Graves' hyperthyroidism and ophthalmopathy. On the study more broadly: Peripheral blood was drawn at first diagnosis, prior to all treatment.

Germline V gene lookup returns CDR1 LGHDT and CDR2 YNNKEL (reference sequence). The CDR3 runs 14 residues. V was pared by 8 bases and J by 4 bases, with 7 bases of the junction left unmatched. This clonotype has more than one count but fewer than ten. Its antigen is currently unknown. Study-level points and caveats: The majority of expanded thyroid clonotypes above 0.001 also appeared in blood.

Using RNA transcripts as the source, TCR beta CDR3 regions were amplified. The TCR CDR3 first-round RT-PCR relied on the HTBI primer set. MiXCR, run by TCRdb on the multiplex PCR reads, gives a single entry per CDR3 protein. The sample lists hundreds of thousands of distinct CDR3 sequences, roughly a sixth seen once, with approximately 16% in the top ten. Uncontrolled infection, other autoimmune disease, pregnancy or lactation led to exclusion. PBMCs were derived from about 9.1 ml fresh peripheral blood. This receptor was taken from a woman aged 45-59 years with Graves' hyperthyroidism that later progressed to Graves' ophthalmopathy. Source material: blood. The J gene is TRBJ1-2, the V gene TRBV3-1; 10 nucleotides line up with TRBD1. CDR3 residues: CASGGQGMPYGYTF. CDR3 bases: TGTGCCAGCGGGGGACAGGGGATGCCCTATGGCTACACCTTC.